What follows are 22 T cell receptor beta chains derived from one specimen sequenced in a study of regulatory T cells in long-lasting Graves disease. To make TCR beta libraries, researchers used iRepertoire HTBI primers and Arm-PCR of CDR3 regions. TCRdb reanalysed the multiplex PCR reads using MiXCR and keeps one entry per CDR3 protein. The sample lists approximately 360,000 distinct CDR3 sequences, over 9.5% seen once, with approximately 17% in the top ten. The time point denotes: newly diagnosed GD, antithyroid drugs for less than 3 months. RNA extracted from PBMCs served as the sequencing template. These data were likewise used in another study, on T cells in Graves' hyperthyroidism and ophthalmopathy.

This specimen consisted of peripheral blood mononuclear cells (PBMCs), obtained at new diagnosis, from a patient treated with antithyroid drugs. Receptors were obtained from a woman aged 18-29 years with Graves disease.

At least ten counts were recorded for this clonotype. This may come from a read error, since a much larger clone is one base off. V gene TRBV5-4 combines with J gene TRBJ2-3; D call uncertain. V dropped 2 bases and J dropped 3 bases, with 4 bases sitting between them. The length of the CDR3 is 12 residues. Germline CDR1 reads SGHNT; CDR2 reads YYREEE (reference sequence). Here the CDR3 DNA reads TGTGCCAGCAGCTTCGCGACAGATACGCAGTATTTT. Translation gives CASSFATDTQYF.

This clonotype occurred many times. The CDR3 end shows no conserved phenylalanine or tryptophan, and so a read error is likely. In nucleotides, the CDR3 is TGCAGTGTTCCGGGACAGGTTCCTGAAGCTTTCTCT. Translation gives CSVPGQVPEAFS. The chain is built from TRBV20-1 and TRBJ1-1; 8 bases agree with TRBD1. The CDR3 consists of 12 residues. In germline, CDR1 is DFQATT, CDR2 SNEGSKA (reference sequence). V dropped 7 bases and J dropped 6; count of bases not matched to a gene: 7.

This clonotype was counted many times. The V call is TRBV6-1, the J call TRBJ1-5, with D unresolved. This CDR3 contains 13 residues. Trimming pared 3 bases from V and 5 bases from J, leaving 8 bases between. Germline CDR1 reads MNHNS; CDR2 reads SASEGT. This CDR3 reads CASSEIRYQPQHF. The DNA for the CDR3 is TGTGCCAGCAGTGAGATACGATATCAGCCCCAGCATTTT.

CDR3 protein: CASSEPGGNTEAFF. The DNA of the CDR3 is TGTGCCAGCAGTGAGCCAGGGGGGAACACTGAAGCTTTCTTT. This rearrangement joins TRBV2 to TRBJ1-1, with 7 positions matching TRBD1. The trim removed 3 bases at V and 1 base at J, leaving 2 bases unmatched. The CDR3 covers 14 residues. Germline CDR1 SNHLY, CDR2 FYNNEI. Full variable domain (remainder filled in from reference TRBV2 and TRBJ1-1): EPEVTQTPSHQVTQMGQEVILRCVPISNHLYFYWYRQILGQKVEFLVSFYNNEISEKSEIFDDQFSVERPDGSNFTLKIRSTKLEDSAMYFCASSEPGGNTEAFFGQGTRLTVV.

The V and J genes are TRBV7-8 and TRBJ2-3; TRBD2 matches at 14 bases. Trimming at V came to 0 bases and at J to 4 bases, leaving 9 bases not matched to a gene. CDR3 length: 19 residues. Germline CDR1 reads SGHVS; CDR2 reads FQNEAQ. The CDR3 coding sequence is TGTGCCAGCAGCTTAGCGAAATGGACTAGCGGGGGGATGGCAGATACGCAGTATTTT. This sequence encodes CASSLAKWTSGGMADTQYF.

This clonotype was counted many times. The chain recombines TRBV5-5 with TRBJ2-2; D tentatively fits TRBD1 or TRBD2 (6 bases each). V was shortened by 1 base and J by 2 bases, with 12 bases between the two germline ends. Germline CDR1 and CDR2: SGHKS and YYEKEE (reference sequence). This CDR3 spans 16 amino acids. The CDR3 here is CASSLIQGLNTGELFF. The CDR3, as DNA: TGTGCCAGCAGCTTGATACAGGGACTTAACACCGGGGAGCTGTTTTTT.

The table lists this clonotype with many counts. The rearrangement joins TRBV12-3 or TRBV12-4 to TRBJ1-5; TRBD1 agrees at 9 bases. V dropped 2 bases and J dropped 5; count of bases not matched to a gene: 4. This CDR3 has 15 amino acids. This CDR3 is CASSLYRGPHQPQHF. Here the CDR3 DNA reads TGTGCCAGCAGTTTATACAGGGGGCCCCATCAGCCCCAGCATTTT.

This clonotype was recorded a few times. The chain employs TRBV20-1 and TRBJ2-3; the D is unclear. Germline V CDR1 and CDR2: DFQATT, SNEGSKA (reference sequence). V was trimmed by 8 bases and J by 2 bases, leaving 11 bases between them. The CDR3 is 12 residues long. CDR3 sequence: CSTRTNTDTQYF. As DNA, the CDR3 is TGCAGTACAAGGACGAACACAGATACGCAGTATTTT.

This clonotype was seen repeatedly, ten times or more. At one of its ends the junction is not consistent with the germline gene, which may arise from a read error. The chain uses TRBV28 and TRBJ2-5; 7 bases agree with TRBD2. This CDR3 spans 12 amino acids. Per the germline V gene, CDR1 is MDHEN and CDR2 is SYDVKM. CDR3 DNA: TGTGCCAGCAGACCACCCCAGCGGGACCACGACTTC. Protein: CASRPPQRDHDF.

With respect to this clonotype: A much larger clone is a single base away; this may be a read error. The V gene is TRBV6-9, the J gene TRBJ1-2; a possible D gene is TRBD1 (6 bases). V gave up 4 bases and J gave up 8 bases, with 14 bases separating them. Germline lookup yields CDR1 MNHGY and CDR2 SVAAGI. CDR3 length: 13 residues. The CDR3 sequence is CASSSSGGQGYTF. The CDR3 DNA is TGTGCCAGCAGTTCATCGGGGGGGCAGGGCTACACCTTC.

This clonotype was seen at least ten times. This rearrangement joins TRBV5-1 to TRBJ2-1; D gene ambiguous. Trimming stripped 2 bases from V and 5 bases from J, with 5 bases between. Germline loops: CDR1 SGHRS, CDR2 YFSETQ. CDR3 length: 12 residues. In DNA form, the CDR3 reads TGCGCCAGCAGCTTCCACGACAATGAGCAGTTCTTC. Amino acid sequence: CASSFHDNEQFF.

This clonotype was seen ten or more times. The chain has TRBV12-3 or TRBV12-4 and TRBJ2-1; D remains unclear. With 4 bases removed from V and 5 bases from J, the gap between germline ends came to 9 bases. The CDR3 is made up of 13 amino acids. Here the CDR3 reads CASSSEWDNEQFF. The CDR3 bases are TGTGCCAGCAGTTCGGAGTGGGACAATGAGCAGTTCTTC.

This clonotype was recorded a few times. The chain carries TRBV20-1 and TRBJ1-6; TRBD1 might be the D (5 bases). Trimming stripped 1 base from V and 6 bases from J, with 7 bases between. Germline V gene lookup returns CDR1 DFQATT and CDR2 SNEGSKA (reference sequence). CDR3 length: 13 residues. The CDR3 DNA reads TGCAGTGCTAGAGTGGGGCTTAATTCACCCCTCCACTTT. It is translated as CSARVGLNSPLHF.

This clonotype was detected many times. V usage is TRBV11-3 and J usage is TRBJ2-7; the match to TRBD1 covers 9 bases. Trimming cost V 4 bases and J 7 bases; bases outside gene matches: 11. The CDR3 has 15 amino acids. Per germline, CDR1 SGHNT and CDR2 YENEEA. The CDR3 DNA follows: TGTGCCAGCAGCTCCCCCCGGGACAGGGTTGAAGAGCAGTACTTC. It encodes CASSSPRDRVEEQYF.

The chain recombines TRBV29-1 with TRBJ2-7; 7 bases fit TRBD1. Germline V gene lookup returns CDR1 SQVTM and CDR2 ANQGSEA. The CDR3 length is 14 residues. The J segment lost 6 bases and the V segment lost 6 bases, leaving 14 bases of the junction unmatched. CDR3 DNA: TGCAGCGTCTTATACAGGGGTTTAGGGGGCGAGCAGTACTTC. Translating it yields CSVLYRGLGGEQYF.

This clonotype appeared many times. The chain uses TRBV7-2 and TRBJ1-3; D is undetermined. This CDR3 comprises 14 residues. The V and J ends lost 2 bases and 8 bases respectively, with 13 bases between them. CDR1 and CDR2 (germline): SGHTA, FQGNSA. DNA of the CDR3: TGTGCCAGCAGCTTAATGGGGTCTCGGGACACCATATATTTT. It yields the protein CASSLMGSRDTIYF.

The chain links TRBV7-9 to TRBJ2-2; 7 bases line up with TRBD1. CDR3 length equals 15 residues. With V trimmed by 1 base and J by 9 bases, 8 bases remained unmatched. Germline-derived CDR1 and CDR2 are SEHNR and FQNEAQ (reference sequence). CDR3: CASSLGWDSSRELFF. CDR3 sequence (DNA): TGTGCCAGCAGCTTAGGATGGGACAGCAGCAGGGAGCTGTTTTTT.

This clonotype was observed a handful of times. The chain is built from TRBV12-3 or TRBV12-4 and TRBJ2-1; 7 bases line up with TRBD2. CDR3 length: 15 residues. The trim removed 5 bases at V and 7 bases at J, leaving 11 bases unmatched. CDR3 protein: CASSLGDYGGNEQFF. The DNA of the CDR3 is TGTGCCAGCAGTCTCGGGGACTATGGGGGGAATGAGCAGTTCTTC.

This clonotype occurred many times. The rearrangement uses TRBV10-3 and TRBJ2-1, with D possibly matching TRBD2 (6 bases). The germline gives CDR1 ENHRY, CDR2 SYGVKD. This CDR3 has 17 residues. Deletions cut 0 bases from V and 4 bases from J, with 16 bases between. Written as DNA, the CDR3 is TGTGCCATCAGTGAGTCTTACGGGAGAGGGGATTACAATGAGCAGTTCTTC. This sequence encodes CAISESYGRGDYNEQFF.

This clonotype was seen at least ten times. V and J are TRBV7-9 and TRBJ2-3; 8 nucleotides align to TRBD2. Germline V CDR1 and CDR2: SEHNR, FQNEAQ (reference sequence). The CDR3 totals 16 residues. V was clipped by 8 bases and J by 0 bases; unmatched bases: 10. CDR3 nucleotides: TGTGCCAGCCGATTAGCGGGGACGTCAAGCACAGATACGCAGTATTTT. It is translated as CASRLAGTSSTDTQYF.

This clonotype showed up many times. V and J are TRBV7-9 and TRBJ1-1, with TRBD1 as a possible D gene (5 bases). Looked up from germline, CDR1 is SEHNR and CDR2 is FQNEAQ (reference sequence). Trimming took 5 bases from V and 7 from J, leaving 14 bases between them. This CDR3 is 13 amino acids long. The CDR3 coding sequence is TGTGCCAGCAGCCCCCAGGACACGAGTGAAGCTTTCTTT. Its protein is CASSPQDTSEAFF.

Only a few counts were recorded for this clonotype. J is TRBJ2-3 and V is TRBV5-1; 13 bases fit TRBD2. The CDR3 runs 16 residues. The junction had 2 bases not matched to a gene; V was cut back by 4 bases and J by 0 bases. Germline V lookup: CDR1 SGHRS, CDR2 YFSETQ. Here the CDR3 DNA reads TGCGCCAGCAGCGGGGGACTAGCGGGGAGCACAGATACGCAGTATTTT. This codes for CASSGGLAGSTDTQYF.